Shown below are 27 T cell receptor beta chains from a single sample sequenced in a study of Graves' ophthalmopathy and Graves' hyperthyroidism (dated by TCRdb to 2016 to 2018). Data came from an Illumina HiSeq 2000. For repertoire sequencing, the TCR beta CDR3 regions were amplified from RNA transcripts. A first-round RT-PCR used HTBI primers with the Qiagen OneStep RT-PCR kit, followed by a second-round multiplex PCR, size selection and purification. TCRdb's own reprocessing of the public reads used fastp at Q25 and MiXCR and kept productive beta chains. Rows matching on CDR3 protein sequence are summarized as one entry with the most common DNA and genes. This sample comprises around 400,000 distinct CDR3 sequences, 21% of them detected only once. Clones ranked in the top ten supply approximately 3.2% of the sample. The source material was peripheral blood. These receptors were collected from a woman aged 18-35 years with stable Graves' hyperthyroidism. Donor details come from another sample of the same person, matched by shared clones.

This clonotype was seen at least ten times. CDR3 amino acids: CASSFFMPEAFF. The CDR3 DNA reads as TGTGCCAGCAGTTTTTTTATGCCTGAAGCTTTCTTT. The J gene is TRBJ1-1, the V gene TRBV12-3 or TRBV12-4; D gene ambiguous. V was pared by 3 bases and J by 6 bases, with 8 bases between. The CDR3 loop spans 12 amino acids.

This clonotype was recorded many times. This chain uses TRBV12-5 with TRBJ2-2, with unresolved D. Germline values: CDR1 LGHNT, CDR2 FRNRAP. The CDR3 length is 17 residues. Trimming took off 1 base at V and 9 bases at J, with 21 bases between the two ends. The CDR3 sequence is CASGLERAPFPPWELFF. CDR3 in DNA: TGTGCTAGTGGTTTGGAAAGAGCCCCGTTCCCACCCTGGGAGCTGTTTTTT.

This clonotype was found many times. The chain links TRBV12-3 or TRBV12-4 to TRBJ1-1, with D unclear. Trimming took off 7 bases at V and 1 base at J, with 25 bases between the two ends. The CDR3 consists of 18 residues. The CDR3 DNA reads as TGTGCCAGCACCCGAAACGGTATCGTGCAGCTCCCGAACACTGAAGCTTTCTTT. The encoded protein is CASTRNGIVQLPNTEAFF.

The rearrangement joins TRBV9 to TRBJ1-6; D is perhaps TRBD1 (5 bases). This CDR3 spans 14 amino acids. Germline CDR1 and CDR2: SGDLS and YYNGEE. Trimming removed 4 bases from V and 14 bases from J, with 19 bases in between. Written as DNA, the CDR3 is TGTGCCAGCAGCCCGGGTTGGGGCCAGGAGTCCCTCCACTTT. Amino acid sequence: CASSPGWGQESLHF.

This chain joins TRBV6-7 and TRBJ2-5; 13 bases line up with TRBD2. TRBV6-7 is assigned to the ORF class and has an uncertain function. Unmatched junction bases numbered 12, after V lost 10 bases and J lost 1 base. The CDR3 runs 17 residues. The DNA of the CDR3 is TGTGCCACCTTTAGCCCGGGACTAGCGGGACTCCAAGAGACCCAGTACTTC. Residues: CATFSPGLAGLQETQYF.

This clonotype was observed at least ten times. The CDR3 coding sequence is TGTGCCAGCAGTGTCCGCCGGGGCCTCACCGGGGAGCTGTTTTTT. Encoded protein: CASSVRRGLTGELFF. This chain links TRBV6-1 with TRBJ2-2; either TRBD1 or TRBD2 may fit D (5 bases each). Germline loops: CDR1 MNHNS, CDR2 SASEGT. The V and J ends lost 4 bases and 4 bases respectively, with 13 bases between them. The CDR3 runs to 15 residues.

The chain combines TRBV28 with TRBJ2-7, with 14 bases matching TRBD2. CDR3 length equals 19 residues. Losses at the gene ends were 9 bases for V and 6 bases for J; bases not matched to a gene: 22. Per the germline V gene, CDR1 is MDHEN and CDR2 is SYDVKM. CDR3 nucleotide sequence: TGTGCCAGTACCACGCTCATAAGGACTAGCGGGAGGAGAGTTGCCGAGCAGTACTTC. Translation gives CASTTLIRTSGRRVAEQYF.

This clonotype was observed a few times. The V call is TRBV27, the J call TRBJ1-2; no clear D gene. Germline CDR1 and CDR2: MNHEY and SMNVEV (reference sequence). CDR3 size: 12 residues. Trimming pared 7 bases from V and 4 bases from J, leaving 10 bases between. CDR3 sequence (DNA): TGTGCCAGCAAAGGCAGCACCTATGGCTACACCTTC. Protein product: CASKGSTYGYTF.

This clonotype has a count of ten or more. The chain recombines TRBV6-1 with TRBJ1-3; D might be TRBD1 (6 bases). V dropped 6 bases and J dropped 0 bases, with 18 bases sitting between them. This CDR3 has 17 residues. Germline V gives CDR1 MNHNS, CDR2 SASEGT. The CDR3 protein is CASSHHPGGNSGNTIYF. CDR3 bases: TGTGCCAGCAGCCATCATCCGGGGGGCAACTCTGGAAACACCATATATTTT.

This clonotype was detected ten times or more. The chain combines TRBV25-1 with TRBJ2-3, with TRBD1 matching over 8 bases. The CDR3 sequence is 14 residues long. After removal of 2 bases from V and 3 bases from J, the junction contained 1 base not matched to a gene. Germline V gene data show CDR1 as MGHDK and CDR2 as SYGVNS. CDR3: CASSERDRTDTQYF. The CDR3 DNA sequence: TGTGCCAGCAGTGAAAGGGACAGGACAGATACGCAGTATTTT.

This clonotype was seen ten or more times. The chain combines TRBV5-1 with TRBJ1-1; possible D gene TRBD1, 6 bases. Germline CDR1 SGHRS, CDR2 YFSETQ. CDR3 length: 13 amino acids. The V end lost 4 bases, the J end lost 1 base, and 8 bases lay between the germline ends. The CDR3 sequence: CASSPGANTEAFF. In nucleotides, the CDR3 is TGCGCCAGCAGCCCGGGGGCGAACACTGAAGCTTTCTTT.

This clonotype was seen repeatedly, ten times or more. J is TRBJ1-1 and V is TRBV19; TRBD1 is a possible D gene (5 bases). The germline CDR1 and CDR2 sequences are LNHDA and SQIVND (reference sequence). There are 15 residues in the CDR3. Trimming pared 9 bases from V and 3 bases from J, leaving 20 bases between. The chain's CDR3 is CASTGGSRTYTEAFF. The CDR3 nucleotides are TGTGCCAGCACCGGGGGGTCGAGGACGTACACTGAAGCTTTCTTT.

As to this clonotype: At one of its ends the junction is not consistent with the germline gene, which may arise from a read error. V usage is TRBV5-1 and J usage is TRBJ1-6; D unresolved. The germline CDR1 and CDR2 sequences are SGHRS and YFSETQ. CDR3 length equals 12 residues. CDR3 amino acids: CASSSYNSHLHF. The CDR3, as DNA: TGCGCCAGCAGCTCCTATAATTCACACCTCCACTTT.

This clonotype came up many times. The chain is built from TRBV6-2 or TRBV6-3 and TRBJ1-2; no clear D gene. This CDR3 contains 12 residues. Trimming left V 3 bases short and J 7 bases short, with 9 bases between. Per the germline V gene, CDR1 is MNHEY and CDR2 is SVGEGT. Written as DNA, the CDR3 is TGTGCCAGCAGTTATGAGGGAATTGGCTACACCTTC. This translates into CASSYEGIGYTF.

With regard to this clonotype: It may be a read error: a sequence one base away is much more abundant. The gene calls are TRBV25-1 and TRBJ2-7; D gene uncertain. The CDR3 totals 13 residues. Germline-derived CDR1 and CDR2 are MGHDK and SYGVNS. For the CDR3, the DNA is TGTGCCAGTAGTGCCGGCTTAGGTAACGAGCAGTACTTC. It specifies CASSAGLGNEQYF.

This clonotype was counted at least ten times. V and J are TRBV10-3 and TRBJ1-5; tentative D call: TRBD1 (6 bases). Trimming stripped 3 bases from V and 1 base from J, with 16 bases between. Germline values: CDR1 ENHRY, CDR2 SYGVKD. CDR3 length equals 17 residues. CDR3 sequence: CAISDPSRQESNQPQHF. The CDR3, as DNA: TGTGCCATCAGTGACCCCTCCCGACAGGAGAGCAATCAGCCCCAGCATTTT.

This clonotype has a count of ten or more. The chain uses TRBV7-8 and TRBJ2-7; 8 nucleotides align to TRBD1. Germline values: CDR1 SGHVS, CDR2 FQNEAQ. After removal of 2 bases from V and 5 bases from J, the junction contained 8 bases not matched to a gene. The CDR3 is 15 amino acids. CDR3 DNA: TGTGCCAGCAGCTTACTACAGGGGGGCGGCCACGAGCAGTACTTC. It is translated as CASSLLQGGGHEQYF.

Many counts were recorded for this clonotype. The J gene is TRBJ2-7, the V gene TRBV28; D unclear. CDR3 size: 14 residues. V was shortened by 3 bases and J by 6 bases, with 15 bases between the two germline ends. CDR1 MDHEN and CDR2 SYDVKM come from the germline V gene. CDR3 loop: CASSFRESPLEQYF. The CDR3 DNA reads TGTGCCAGCAGTTTCCGTGAATCTCCCCTCGAGCAGTACTTC.

There are many counts of this clonotype. CDR3 DNA: TGTGCCAGCAGCCCGACAGGGGGAAGAACTGAAGCTTTCTTT. It specifies CASSPTGGRTEAFF. The J gene is TRBJ1-1, the V gene TRBV12-3 or TRBV12-4; 9 bases line up with TRBD1. This CDR3 spans 14 amino acids. J was trimmed by 5 bases and V by 6 bases; bases with no gene match: 7.

This clonotype was counted ten times or more. The chain couples TRBV5-1 to TRBJ2-7; 12 bases line up with TRBD2. The germline V gene has CDR1 SGHRS and CDR2 YFSETQ. The CDR3 extends over 14 amino acids. V lost 3 bases to trimming and J lost 7 bases; unmatched junction nucleotides: 5. CDR3 sequence: CASSSTSGGLEQYF. In nucleotides, the CDR3 is TGCGCCAGCAGCTCGACTAGCGGGGGTTTAGAGCAGTACTTC.

This clonotype was detected ten times or more. The V call is TRBV2, the J call TRBJ1-5; D call uncertain. V gave up 4 bases and J gave up 2 bases, with 12 bases separating them. The CDR3 consists of 15 residues. Germline V gene sequence: CDR1 SNHLY, CDR2 FYNNEI. The CDR3 nucleotides read TGTGCCAGCAGTGCCCAAATAGGCGGCAATCAGCCCCAGCATTTT. Translating it yields CASSAQIGGNQPQHF.

This clonotype has a count of ten or more. The chain carries TRBV15 and TRBJ2-7; TRBD2 agrees at 7 bases. Germline values: CDR1 LNHNV, CDR2 YYDKDF (reference sequence). Losses at the gene ends were 2 bases for V and 5 bases for J; bases not matched to a gene: 9. The length of the CDR3 is 15 residues. This CDR3 is CATSRQTSAADEQYF. The CDR3 DNA reads TGTGCCACCAGCAGACAAACTAGCGCCGCGGACGAGCAGTACTTC.

This chain uses TRBV6-5 with TRBJ1-1, with D unresolved. Germline CDR1 and CDR2: MNHEY and SVGAGI. Trimming removed 0 bases at V and 0 bases at J, with 11 bases between. The CDR3 runs 16 residues. CDR3 region: CASSYSAGRLNTEAFF. Written as DNA, the CDR3 is TGTGCCAGCAGTTACTCGGCAGGTCGGCTGAACACTGAAGCTTTCTTT.

At least ten counts were recorded for this clonotype. The chain employs TRBV4-1 and TRBJ2-5; 10 nucleotides line up with TRBD2. CDR1 is MGHRA, CDR2 YSYEKL, per germline. The CDR3 totals 16 residues. The ends lost 2 bases at V and 5 bases at J; junction bases unmatched: 8. The CDR3 DNA is TGCGCCAGCAGCCAAAGAACAGCGGGAGGGTTTGAGACCCAGTACTTC. It translates to CASSQRTAGGFETQYF.

This clonotype was seen many times. This rearrangement joins TRBV6-2 or TRBV6-3 to TRBJ2-7, with TRBD2 as a possible D gene (5 bases). Trimming took off 4 bases at V and 9 bases at J, with 16 bases between the two ends. This CDR3 comprises 13 residues. Germline CDR1 and CDR2: MNHEY and SVGEGT. This CDR3 is CASSSGNLGRQYF. CDR3 nucleotides: TGTGCCAGCAGTTCGGGCAACCTGGGGAGGCAGTACTTC.

The table lists this clonotype with many counts. The V call is TRBV6-1, the J call TRBJ1-5; tentatively, D is TRBD1 (6 bases). Between the trimmed V and J ends, which lost 7 bases and 0 bases, there was a span of 16 bases. The CDR3 runs 16 residues. Per the germline V gene, CDR1 is MNHNS and CDR2 is SASEGT. The CDR3 sequence is CASTLTGAYSNQPQHF. The CDR3, as DNA: TGTGCCAGCACATTGACAGGAGCGTATAGCAATCAGCCCCAGCATTTT.

This rearrangement joins TRBV7-2 to TRBJ1-2; the D gene is possibly TRBD1 (5 bases). This CDR3 comprises 14 residues. CDR1 is SGHTA and CDR2 is FQGNSA in the germline V gene. The V and J ends lost 5 bases and 7 bases respectively, with 17 bases between them. CDR3 loop: CASSAGLRGSGYTF. CDR3 DNA sequence: TGTGCCAGCAGCGCAGGACTGAGGGGATCTGGCTACACCTTC.